These 25 T cell receptor beta chains were all obtained from the same sample, sequenced in a study of T cell repertoires in cytomegalovirus infection. No antigens are known for them. One entry per CDR3 protein, called by TCRdb with MiXCR from the reads. This table holds around 300,000 distinct CDR3 sequences, less than 25% found once. Source: cultured PBMCs, taken from culture after CMV antigen stimulation. Source of these receptors: a human donor in good health (CMV status not recorded). Some clones in this sample may be carry-over from other donors' samples.

This chain uses TRBV20-1 with TRBJ1-1, with 8 bases matching TRBD1. The ends lost 0 bases at V and 1 base at J; junction bases unmatched: 7. This CDR3 is built from 16 residues. CDR1 is DFQATT, CDR2 SNEGSKA, per germline (reference sequence). CDR3 residues: CSARELLGQANTEAFF. The CDR3 nucleotides are TGCAGTGCTAGAGAGCTGCTGGGACAGGCGAACACTGAAGCTTTCTTT.

The rearrangement joins TRBV7-2 to TRBJ2-5; TRBD2 matches at 8 bases. CDR1 is SGHTA and CDR2 is FQGNSA in the germline V gene. With V trimmed by 5 bases and J by 4 bases, 12 bases remained unmatched. This CDR3 spans 16 amino acids. CDR3: CASSPESAGVSETQYF. The CDR3 bases are TGTGCCAGCAGCCCTGAATCAGCGGGAGTTTCAGAGACCCAGTACTTC.

This clonotype has more than one count but fewer than ten. The chain recombines TRBV28 with TRBJ1-5, with TRBD1 matching over 8 bases. CDR3 size: 13 residues. V shed 10 bases, J shed 4 bases, and the junction held 6 bases outside the gene matches. Germline V gene sequence: CDR1 MDHEN, CDR2 SYDVKM. CDR3 region: CAILDRGNQPQHF. The CDR3 DNA is TGTGCCATCTTAGACAGGGGAAATCAGCCCCAGCATTTT.

The CDR3 bases are TGCGCCAGCAGCCAGGGGGGTGAAAAACTGTTTTTT. Protein: CASSQGGEKLFF. The chain employs TRBV4-1 and TRBJ1-4; TRBD1 might be the D (5 bases). The V gene lost 3 bases and the J gene lost 7 bases, with 6 bases spanning the gap. Per the germline V gene, CDR1 is MGHRA and CDR2 is YSYEKL. The CDR3 runs to 12 residues.

This clonotype was picked up a small number of times. DNA of the CDR3: TGCGCCAGCAGCCCCGGGGCCAGGGGGGGAGAGACCCAGTACTTC. This encodes CASSPGARGGETQYF. The chain recombines TRBV4-3 with TRBJ2-5; D could derive from TRBD1 or TRBD2 (7 bases each). Trimming removed 4 bases from V and 4 bases from J, with 16 bases in between. The CDR3 totals 15 residues. The germline V gene has CDR1 LGHNA and CDR2 YSLEER.

The rearrangement joins TRBV7-8 to TRBJ2-3; D is perhaps TRBD1 (5 bases). The CDR3 loop spans 14 amino acids. Germline values: CDR1 SGHVS, CDR2 FQNEAQ. Trimming took off 0 bases at V and 14 bases at J, with 18 bases between the two ends. CDR3 region: CASSLAVAGATLYF. The CDR3 nucleotides read TGTGCCAGCAGCTTAGCTGTCGCTGGGGCCACATTGTATTTT. Drawing the rest from reference TRBV7-8 and TRBJ2-3, the complete variable domain is GAGVSQSPRYKVAKRGQDVALRCDPISGHVSLFWYQQALGQGPEFLTYFQNEAQLDKSGLPSDRFFAERPEGSVSTLKIQRTQQEDSAVYLCASSLAVAGATLYFGPGTRLTVL.

The chain recombines TRBV12-3 or TRBV12-4 with TRBJ1-1; 8 bases are a match to TRBD1. CDR3 size: 16 residues. With V trimmed by 5 bases and J by 1 base, 9 bases remained unmatched. The CDR3, as DNA: TGTGCCAGCAGTAGGACAGGGTCACGACCGAACACTGAAGCTTTCTTT. Residues: CASSRTGSRPNTEAFF.

V is TRBV3-1 and J is TRBJ2-3, with no clear D. The CDR3 is 15 residues long. CDR1 LGHDT and CDR2 YNNKEL come from the germline V gene (reference sequence). Trimming removed 0 bases at V and 1 base at J, with 8 bases between. CDR3 DNA: TGTGCCAGCAGCCAAGATGCACTCCGCACAGATACGCAGTATTTT. Protein: CASSQDALRTDTQYF.

At least ten counts were recorded for this clonotype. The gene calls are TRBV7-8 and TRBJ2-2, with a possible D match to TRBD2 (6 bases). Germline assignment: CDR1 SGHVS and CDR2 FQNEAQ. This CDR3 has 15 amino acids. Trimming removed 7 bases at V and 4 bases at J, with 16 bases between. As DNA, the CDR3 is TGTGCCAGCAATCTCCCCGCGGGGAGCACCGGGGAGCTGTTTTTT. It encodes CASNLPAGSTGELFF.

This clonotype was seen many times. The rearrangement uses TRBV7-2 and TRBJ2-1, with a tentative D call TRBD2 (7 bases). The CDR3 extends over 17 amino acids. Trimming removed 1 base at V and 6 bases at J, with 19 bases between. Germline V gene lookup returns CDR1 SGHTA and CDR2 FQGNSA. The CDR3, as DNA: TGTGCCAGCAGCTTAGAGGGCGGGAGAGGGGGTCGCAATGAGCAGTTCTTC. This translates into CASSLEGGRGGRNEQFF.

This clonotype has only a few counts. The J gene is TRBJ2-1, the V gene TRBV19; either TRBD1 or TRBD2 may supply D (6 bases each). This CDR3 comprises 14 residues. Germline assignment: CDR1 LNHDA and CDR2 SQIVND (reference sequence). V was cut by 7 bases and J by 7 bases, with 17 bases left in between. Written as DNA, the CDR3 is TGTGCCAGTACAGGGCTAGGGGGGAGGAATGAGCAGTTCTTC. Its translation is CASTGLGGRNEQFF.

The genes are TRBV7-8 and TRBJ1-1; D is unresolved. The CDR3 contains 14 residues. Germline CDR1 is SGHVS and CDR2 is FQNEAQ. Trimming took off 1 base at V and 4 bases at J, with 10 bases between the two ends. The CDR3 DNA is TGTGCCAGCAGCTTAGTTGTAGGAGCCACTGAAGCTTTCTTT. Protein sequence: CASSLVVGATEAFF.

This clonotype appeared many times. This chain joins TRBV4-3 and TRBJ1-2; no definite D call. The germline gives CDR1 LGHNA, CDR2 YSLEER. This CDR3 has 15 residues. Trimming cost V 3 bases and J 3 bases, with 14 bases left between them. CDR3 in amino acids: CASSQALATDYGYTF. The CDR3 nucleotides are TGCGCCAGCAGCCAGGCCCTGGCCACGGACTATGGCTACACCTTC.

This clonotype was seen repeatedly, ten times or more. V is TRBV7-2 and J is TRBJ2-3; 8 bases are a match to TRBD2. Trimming removed 6 bases from V and 4 bases from J; junction bases left unmatched: 12. This CDR3 comprises 16 residues. The germline gives CDR1 SGHTA, CDR2 FQGNSA. The CDR3 sequence: CASRPGTRVMSDTQYF. CDR3 sequence (DNA): TGTGCCAGCAGGCCAGGGACTAGGGTTATGTCAGATACGCAGTATTTT.

There are a few counts of this clonotype. In nucleotides, the CDR3 is TGTGCCAGCAGTAAAGTAACAGGACCGTTCGATCAGCCCCAGCATTTT. Its translation: CASSKVTGPFDQPQHF. V usage is TRBV28 and J usage is TRBJ1-5, with TRBD1 as a possible D gene (5 bases). This CDR3 has 16 residues. CDR1 is MDHEN, CDR2 SYDVKM, per germline. Trimming cost V 5 bases and J 5 bases, with 19 bases left between them.

The chain joins TRBV18 to TRBJ2-5; a possible D gene is TRBD2 (6 bases). The CDR3 runs to 15 residues. Per the germline V gene, CDR1 is KGHSH and CDR2 is LQKENI. V was clipped by 4 bases and J by 0 bases, with 12 bases between them. The CDR3 spells CASSRLLANQETQYF. DNA of the CDR3: TGTGCCAGCTCACGGCTCCTAGCGAACCAAGAGACCCAGTACTTC.

This clonotype was found many times. This sequence joins TRBV4-3 and TRBJ2-3; D remains ambiguous. This CDR3 is 12 amino acids long. CDR1 and CDR2 (germline): LGHNA, YSLEER. V shed 0 bases and J shed 4 bases, with 2 bases lying between them. CDR3 sequence (DNA): TGCGCCAGCAGCCAAGAGGCAGATACGCAGTATTTT. Its protein product is CASSQEADTQYF.

The table lists this clonotype with a few counts. This chain links TRBV11-2 with TRBJ2-6, with D perhaps TRBD1 (6 bases). Germline values: CDR1 SGHAT, CDR2 FQNNGV. V was trimmed by 6 bases and J by 2 bases, leaving 14 bases between them. The CDR3 spans 16 residues. The CDR3 protein is CASSYDRQAGANVLTF. CDR3 coding DNA: TGTGCCAGCAGTTACGACAGACAGGCTGGGGCCAACGTCCTGACTTTC.

The chain is built from TRBV6-1 and TRBJ2-3; TRBD2 matches at 12 bases. Trimming cost V 6 bases and J 5 bases; bases outside gene matches: 3. Germline-derived CDR1 and CDR2 are MNHNS and SASEGT. There are 14 residues in the CDR3. The CDR3 sequence is CASRPGLAGDTQYF. In nucleotides, the CDR3 is TGTGCCAGCAGACCGGGACTAGCGGGAGATACGCAGTATTTT.

This clonotype was counted many times. The chain is built from TRBV7-9 and TRBJ1-2; TRBD1 agrees at 10 bases. The CDR3 spans 13 residues. V was clipped by 4 bases and J by 6 bases; unmatched bases: 2. Germline-derived CDR1 and CDR2 are SEHNR and FQNEAQ (reference sequence). The CDR3: CASSYGTGDGYTF. CDR3 nucleotide sequence: TGTGCCAGCAGCTATGGGACAGGGGATGGCTACACCTTC.

The chain combines TRBV5-8 with TRBJ2-3; no clear D. Trimming shortened V by 4 bases and J by 2 bases, and 20 bases separated the two germline ends. The CDR3 spans 17 residues. The germline V gene has CDR1 SGHTS and CDR2 YDEGEE. The CDR3 coding sequence is TGTGCCAGCAGCCGCCGGCCCGACCTTACTCTCACAGATACGCAGTATTTT. As protein: CASSRRPDLTLTDTQYF.

The genes are TRBV12-3 or TRBV12-4 and TRBJ1-2; 8 bases match TRBD1. The V segment lost 7 bases and the J segment 11 bases; nucleotides outside the gene matches: 6. The CDR3 is 11 residues long. This CDR3 reads CASTQDRVYTF. The CDR3 nucleotides are TGTGCCAGCACCCAGGACAGGGTGTACACCTTC.

CDR3 amino acids: CASSLAGGSSYEQYF. Here the CDR3 DNA reads TGTGCCAGCAGTCTAGCGGGAGGGAGCTCCTACGAGCAGTACTTC. V is TRBV6-6 and J is TRBJ2-7, with 12 bases identical to TRBD2. Losses at the gene ends were 5 bases for V and 0 bases for J; bases not matched to a gene: 2. The germline gives CDR1 MNHNY, CDR2 SVGAGI (reference sequence). This CDR3 spans 15 amino acids.

The chain employs TRBV9 and TRBJ2-5, with 8 bases lining up with TRBD1. V gave up 0 bases and J gave up 4 bases; unmatched junction bases: 2. Per the germline V gene, CDR1 is SGDLS and CDR2 is YYNGEE. The CDR3 sequence is 14 residues long. The CDR3 DNA is TGTGCCAGCAGCGTAGGCCAGGGGGCAGAGACCCAGTACTTC. Protein sequence: CASSVGQGAETQYF. Full variable domain (remainder filled in from reference TRBV9 and TRBJ2-5): DSGVTQTPKHLITATGQRVTLRCSPRSGDLSVYWYQQSLDQGLQFLIQYYNGEERAKGNILERFSAQQFPDLHSELNLSSLELGDSALYFCASSVGQGAETQYFGPGTRLLVL.

This chain links TRBV7-9 with TRBJ1-1; D might be TRBD1 (5 bases). Germline V gene data show CDR1 as SEHNR and CDR2 as FQNEAQ (reference sequence). V was cut by 2 bases and J by 11 bases, with 15 bases left in between. CDR3 length: 13 residues. The CDR3 DNA sequence: TGTGCCAGCAGCTTAAATTCCAGGGAACTGGCTTTCTTT. Its translation is CASSLNSRELAFF.